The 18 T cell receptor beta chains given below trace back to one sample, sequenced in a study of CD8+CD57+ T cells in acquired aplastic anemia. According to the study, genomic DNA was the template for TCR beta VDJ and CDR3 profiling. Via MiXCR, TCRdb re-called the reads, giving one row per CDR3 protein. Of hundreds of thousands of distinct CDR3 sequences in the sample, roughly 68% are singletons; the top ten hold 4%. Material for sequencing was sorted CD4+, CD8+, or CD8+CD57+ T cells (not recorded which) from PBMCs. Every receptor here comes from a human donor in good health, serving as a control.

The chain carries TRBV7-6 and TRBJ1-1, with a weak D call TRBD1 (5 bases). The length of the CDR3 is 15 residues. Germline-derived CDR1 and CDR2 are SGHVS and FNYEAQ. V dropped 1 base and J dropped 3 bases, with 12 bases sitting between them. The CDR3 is CASSLGAGSDTEAFF. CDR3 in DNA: TGTGCCAGCAGCTTAGGCGCAGGGTCGGACACTGAAGCTTTCTTT.

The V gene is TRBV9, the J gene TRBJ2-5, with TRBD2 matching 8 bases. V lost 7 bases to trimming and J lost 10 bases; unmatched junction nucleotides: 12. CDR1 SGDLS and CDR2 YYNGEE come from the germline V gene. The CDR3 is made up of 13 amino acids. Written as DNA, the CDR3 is TGTGCCAGCGGCCGTCGAGCGGGGGAGTACCAGTACTTC. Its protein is CASGRRAGEYQYF.

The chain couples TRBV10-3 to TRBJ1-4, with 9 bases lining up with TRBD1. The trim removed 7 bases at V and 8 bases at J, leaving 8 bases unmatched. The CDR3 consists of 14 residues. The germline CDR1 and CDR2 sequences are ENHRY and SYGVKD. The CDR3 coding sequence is TGTGCCATCAAGCCGGGACAGGGAGACGAAAAACTGTTTTTT. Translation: CAIKPGQGDEKLFF.

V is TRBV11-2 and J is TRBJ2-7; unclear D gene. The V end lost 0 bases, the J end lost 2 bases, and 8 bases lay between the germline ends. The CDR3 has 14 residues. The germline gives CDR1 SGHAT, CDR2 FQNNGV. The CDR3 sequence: CASSLDRAAYEQYF. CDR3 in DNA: TGTGCCAGCAGCTTAGATCGAGCCGCCTACGAGCAGTACTTC.

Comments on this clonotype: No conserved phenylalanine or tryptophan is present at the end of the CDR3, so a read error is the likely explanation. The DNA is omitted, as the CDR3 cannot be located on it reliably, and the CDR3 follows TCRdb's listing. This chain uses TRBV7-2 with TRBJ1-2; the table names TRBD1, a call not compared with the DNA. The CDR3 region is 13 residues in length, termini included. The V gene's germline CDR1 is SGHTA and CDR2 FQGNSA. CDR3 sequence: CASSLFSGFGAAP.

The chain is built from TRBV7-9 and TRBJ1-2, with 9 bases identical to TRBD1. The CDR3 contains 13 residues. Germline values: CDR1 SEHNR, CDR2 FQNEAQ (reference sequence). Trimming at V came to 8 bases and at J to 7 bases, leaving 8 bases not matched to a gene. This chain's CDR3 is CASSRDRDGGYTF. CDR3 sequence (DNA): TGTGCCAGCTCCCGGGACAGGGATGGTGGCTACACCTTC. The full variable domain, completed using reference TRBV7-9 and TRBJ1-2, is DTGVSQNPRHKITKRGQNVTFRCDPISEHNRLYWYRQTLGQGPEFLTYFQNEAQLEKSRLLSDRFSAERPKGSFSTLEIQRTEQGDSAMYLCASSRDRDGGYTFGSGTRLTVV.

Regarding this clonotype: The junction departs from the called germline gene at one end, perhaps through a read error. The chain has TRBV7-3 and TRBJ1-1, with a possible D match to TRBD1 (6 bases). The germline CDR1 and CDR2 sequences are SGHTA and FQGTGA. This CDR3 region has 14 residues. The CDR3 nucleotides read TGTGCCAGCAGCTTGGACAGATGGAACGCTGAAGCTTTCTTC. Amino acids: CASSLDRWNAEAFF. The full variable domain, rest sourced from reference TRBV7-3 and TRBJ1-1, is GAGVSQTPSNKVTEKGKYVELRCDPISGHTALYWYRQSLGQGPEFLIYFQGTGAADDSGLPNDRFFAVRPEGSVSTLKIQRTERGDSAVYLCASSLDRWNAEAFFGQGTRLTVV.

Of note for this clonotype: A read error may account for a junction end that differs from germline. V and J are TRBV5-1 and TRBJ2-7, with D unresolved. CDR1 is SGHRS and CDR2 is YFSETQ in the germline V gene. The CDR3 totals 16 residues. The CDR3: CASSVAERACLYEQYF. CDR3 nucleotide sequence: TGTGCCAGCAGCGTAGCTGAGCGCGCCTGCTTATACGAGCAGTACTTC.

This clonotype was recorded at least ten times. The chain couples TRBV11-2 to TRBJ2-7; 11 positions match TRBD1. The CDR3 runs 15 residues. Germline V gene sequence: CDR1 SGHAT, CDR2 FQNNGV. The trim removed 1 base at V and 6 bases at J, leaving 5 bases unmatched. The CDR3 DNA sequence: TGTGCCAGCAGCTTAGGTGGACAGGGGGCTCGCGAGCAGTACTTC. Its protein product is CASSLGGQGAREQYF.

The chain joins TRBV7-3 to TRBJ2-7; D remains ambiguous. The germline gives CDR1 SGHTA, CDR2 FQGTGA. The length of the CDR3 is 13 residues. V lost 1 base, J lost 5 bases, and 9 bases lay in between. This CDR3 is CASSLINRDEQYF. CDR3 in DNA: TGTGCCAGCAGCTTAATCAACCGGGACGAGCAGTACTTC.

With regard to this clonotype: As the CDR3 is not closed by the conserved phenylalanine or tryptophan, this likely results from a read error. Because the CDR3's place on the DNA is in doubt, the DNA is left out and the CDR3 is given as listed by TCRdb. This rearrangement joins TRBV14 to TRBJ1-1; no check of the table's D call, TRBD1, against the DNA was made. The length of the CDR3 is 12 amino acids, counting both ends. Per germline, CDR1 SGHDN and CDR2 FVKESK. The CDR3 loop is CASSTGHGEATL.

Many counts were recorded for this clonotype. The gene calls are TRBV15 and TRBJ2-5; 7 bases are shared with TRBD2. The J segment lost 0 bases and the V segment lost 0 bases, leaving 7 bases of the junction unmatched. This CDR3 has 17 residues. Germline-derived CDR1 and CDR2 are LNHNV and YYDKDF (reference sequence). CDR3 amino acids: CATSRESGAEYQETQYF. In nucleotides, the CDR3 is TGTGCCACCAGCAGAGAGAGCGGGGCAGAGTACCAAGAGACCCAGTACTTC.

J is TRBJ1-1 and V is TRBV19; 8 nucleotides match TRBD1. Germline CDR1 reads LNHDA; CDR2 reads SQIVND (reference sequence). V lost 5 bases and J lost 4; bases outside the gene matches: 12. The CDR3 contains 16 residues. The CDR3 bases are TGTGCCAGTAGTGTTGACAGGGGAGGGGTGATCACTGAAGCTTTCTTT. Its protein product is CASSVDRGGVITEAFF.

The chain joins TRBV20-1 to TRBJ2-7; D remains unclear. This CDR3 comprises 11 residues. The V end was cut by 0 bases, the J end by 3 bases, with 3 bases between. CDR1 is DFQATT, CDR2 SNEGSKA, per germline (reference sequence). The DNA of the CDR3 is TGCAGTGCTAGAGAGATCTACGAGCAGTACTTC. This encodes CSAREIYEQYF.

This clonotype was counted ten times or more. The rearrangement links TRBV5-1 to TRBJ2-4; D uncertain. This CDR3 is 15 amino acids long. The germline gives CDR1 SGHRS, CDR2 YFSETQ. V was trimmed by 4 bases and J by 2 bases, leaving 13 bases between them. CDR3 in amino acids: CASSDTVGTKNIQYF. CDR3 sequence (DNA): TGCGCCAGCAGCGACACGGTTGGGACCAAAAACATTCAGTACTTC.

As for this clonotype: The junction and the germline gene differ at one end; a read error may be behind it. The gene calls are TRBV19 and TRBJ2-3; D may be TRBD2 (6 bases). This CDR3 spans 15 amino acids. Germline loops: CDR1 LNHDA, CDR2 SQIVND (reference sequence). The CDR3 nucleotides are TGTGCCAGTAGCGTCCACACCGGGGGTAGAGATACGCAGAATTTT. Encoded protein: CASSVHTGGRDTQNF.

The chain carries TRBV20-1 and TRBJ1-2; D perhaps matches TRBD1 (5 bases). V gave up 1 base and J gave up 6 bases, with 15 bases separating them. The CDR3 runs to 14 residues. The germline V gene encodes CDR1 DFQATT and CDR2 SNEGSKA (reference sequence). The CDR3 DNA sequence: TGCAGTGCTAGAGGGCGGGAATCAGGGAATGGCTACACCTTC. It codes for CSARGRESGNGYTF.

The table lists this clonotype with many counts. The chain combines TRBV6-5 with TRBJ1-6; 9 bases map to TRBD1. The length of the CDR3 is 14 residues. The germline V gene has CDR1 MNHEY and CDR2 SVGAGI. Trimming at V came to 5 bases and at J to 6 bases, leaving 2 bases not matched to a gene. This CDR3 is CASSRDRVNSPLHF. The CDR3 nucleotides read TGTGCCAGCAGTCGGGACAGGGTTAATTCACCCCTCCACTTT.